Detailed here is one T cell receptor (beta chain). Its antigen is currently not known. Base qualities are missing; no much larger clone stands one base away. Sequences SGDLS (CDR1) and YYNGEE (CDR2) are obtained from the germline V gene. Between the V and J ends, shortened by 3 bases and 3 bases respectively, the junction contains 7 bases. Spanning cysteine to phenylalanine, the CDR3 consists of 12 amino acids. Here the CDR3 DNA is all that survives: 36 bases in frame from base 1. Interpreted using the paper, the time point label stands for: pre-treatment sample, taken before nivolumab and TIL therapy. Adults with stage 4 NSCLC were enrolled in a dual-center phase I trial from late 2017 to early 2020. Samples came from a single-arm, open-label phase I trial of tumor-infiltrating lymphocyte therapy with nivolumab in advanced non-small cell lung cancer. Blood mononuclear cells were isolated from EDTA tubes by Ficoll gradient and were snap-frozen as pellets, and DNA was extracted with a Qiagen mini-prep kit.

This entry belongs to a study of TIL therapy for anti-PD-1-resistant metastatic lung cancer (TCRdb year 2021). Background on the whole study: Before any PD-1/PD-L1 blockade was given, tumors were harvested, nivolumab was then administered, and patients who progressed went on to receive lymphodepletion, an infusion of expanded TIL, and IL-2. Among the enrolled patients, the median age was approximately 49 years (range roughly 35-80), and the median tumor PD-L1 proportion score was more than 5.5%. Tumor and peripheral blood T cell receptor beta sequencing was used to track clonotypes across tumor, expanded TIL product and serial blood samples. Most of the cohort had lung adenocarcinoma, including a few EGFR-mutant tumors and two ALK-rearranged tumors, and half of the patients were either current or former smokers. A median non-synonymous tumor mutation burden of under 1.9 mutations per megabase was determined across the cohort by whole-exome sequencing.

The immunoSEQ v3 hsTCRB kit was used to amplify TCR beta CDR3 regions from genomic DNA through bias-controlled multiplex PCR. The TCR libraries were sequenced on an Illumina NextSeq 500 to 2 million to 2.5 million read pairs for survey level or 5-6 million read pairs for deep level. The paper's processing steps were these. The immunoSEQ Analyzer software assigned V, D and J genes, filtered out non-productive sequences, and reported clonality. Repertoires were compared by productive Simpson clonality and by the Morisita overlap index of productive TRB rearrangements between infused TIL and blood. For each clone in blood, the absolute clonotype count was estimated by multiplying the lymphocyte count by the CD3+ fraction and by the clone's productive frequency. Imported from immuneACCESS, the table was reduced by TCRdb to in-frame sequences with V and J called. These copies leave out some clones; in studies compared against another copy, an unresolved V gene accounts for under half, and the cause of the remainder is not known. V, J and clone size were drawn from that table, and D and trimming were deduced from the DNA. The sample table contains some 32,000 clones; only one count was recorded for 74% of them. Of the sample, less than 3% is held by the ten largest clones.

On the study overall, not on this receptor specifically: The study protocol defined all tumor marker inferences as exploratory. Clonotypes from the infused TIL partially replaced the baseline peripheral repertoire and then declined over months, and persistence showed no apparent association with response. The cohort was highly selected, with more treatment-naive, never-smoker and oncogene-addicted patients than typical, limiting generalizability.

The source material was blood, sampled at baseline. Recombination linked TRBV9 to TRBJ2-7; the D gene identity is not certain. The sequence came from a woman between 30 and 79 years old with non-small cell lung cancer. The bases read TGTGCCAGCAGCGGCCCCAACTACGAGCAGTACTTC. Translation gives CASSGPNYEQYF.